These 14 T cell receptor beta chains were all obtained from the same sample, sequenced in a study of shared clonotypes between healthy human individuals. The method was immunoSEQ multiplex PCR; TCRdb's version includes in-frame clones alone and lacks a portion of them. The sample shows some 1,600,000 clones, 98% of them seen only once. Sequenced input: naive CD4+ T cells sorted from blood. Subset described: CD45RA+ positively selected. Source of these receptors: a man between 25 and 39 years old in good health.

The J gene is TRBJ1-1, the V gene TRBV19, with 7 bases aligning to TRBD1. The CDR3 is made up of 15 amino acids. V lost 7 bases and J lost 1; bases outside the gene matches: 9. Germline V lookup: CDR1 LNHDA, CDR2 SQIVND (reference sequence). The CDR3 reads CASNRGLVANTEAFF. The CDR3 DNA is TGTGCCAGTAACAGGGGCTTGGTCGCGAACACTGAAGCTTTCTTT.

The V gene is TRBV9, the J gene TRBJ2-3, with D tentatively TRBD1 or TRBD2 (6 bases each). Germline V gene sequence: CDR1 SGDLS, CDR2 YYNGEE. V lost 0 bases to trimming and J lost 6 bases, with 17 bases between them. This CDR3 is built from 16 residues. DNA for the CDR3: TGTGCCAGCAGCGTAGGTTCGGGGGCCTCGGGGGATACGCAGTATTTT. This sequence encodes CASSVGSGASGDTQYF.

The CDR3 reads CASSDSLGPGANVLTF. The CDR3 region has the DNA TGTGCCAGCAGTGACTCTCTGGGCCCTGGGGCCAACGTCCTGACTTTC. The chain uses TRBV6-4 and TRBJ2-6; D gene uncertain. The germline gives CDR1 MRHNA, CDR2 SNTAGT. V was cut by 0 bases and J by 2 bases, with 8 bases left in between. This CDR3 spans 16 amino acids.

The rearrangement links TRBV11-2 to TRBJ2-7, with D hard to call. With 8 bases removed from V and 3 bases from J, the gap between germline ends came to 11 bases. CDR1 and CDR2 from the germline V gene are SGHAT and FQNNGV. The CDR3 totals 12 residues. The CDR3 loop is CASRRSSYEQYF. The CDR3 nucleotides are TGTGCCAGCCGTCGTAGTAGCTACGAGCAGTACTTC.

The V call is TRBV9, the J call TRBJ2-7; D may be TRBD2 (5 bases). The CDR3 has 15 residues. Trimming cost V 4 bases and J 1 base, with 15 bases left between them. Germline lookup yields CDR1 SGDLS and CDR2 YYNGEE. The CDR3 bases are TGTGCCAGCAGCCCCGAGGGCCAGGTTTCCTACGAGCAGTACTTC. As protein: CASSPEGQVSYEQYF.

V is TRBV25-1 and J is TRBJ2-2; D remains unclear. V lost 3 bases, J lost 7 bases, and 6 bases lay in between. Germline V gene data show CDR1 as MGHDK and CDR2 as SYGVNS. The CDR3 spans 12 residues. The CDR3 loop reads CASSESGGELFF. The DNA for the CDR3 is TGTGCCAGCAGTGAGTCAGGCGGGGAGCTGTTTTTT.

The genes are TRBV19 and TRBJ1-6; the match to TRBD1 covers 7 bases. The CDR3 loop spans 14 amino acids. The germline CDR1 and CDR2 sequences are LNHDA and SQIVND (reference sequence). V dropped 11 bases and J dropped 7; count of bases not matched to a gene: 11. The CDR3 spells CAAGQVSGNSPLHF. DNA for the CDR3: TGTGCCGCTGGACAGGTCTCCGGCAATTCACCCCTCCACTTT.

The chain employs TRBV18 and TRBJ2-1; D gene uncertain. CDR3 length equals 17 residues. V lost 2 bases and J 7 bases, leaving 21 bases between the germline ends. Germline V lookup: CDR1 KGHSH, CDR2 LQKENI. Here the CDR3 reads CASSPMGGQVQLNEQFF. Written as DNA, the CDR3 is TGTGCCAGCTCACCAATGGGCGGCCAGGTGCAGCTTAATGAGCAGTTCTTC.

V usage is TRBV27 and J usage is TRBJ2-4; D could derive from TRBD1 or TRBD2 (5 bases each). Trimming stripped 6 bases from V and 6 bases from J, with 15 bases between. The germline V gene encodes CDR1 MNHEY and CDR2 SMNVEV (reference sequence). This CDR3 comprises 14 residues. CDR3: CASRAGAIVNIQYF. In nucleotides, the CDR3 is TGTGCCAGCAGGGCCGGGGCGATCGTAAACATTCAGTACTTC.

CDR3 in amino acids: CASNSQLRETQYF. For the CDR3, the DNA is TGTGCCAGCAACAGCCAACTCAGGGAGACCCAGTACTTC. This chain links TRBV28 with TRBJ2-5; D unclear. The CDR3 sequence is 13 residues long. V lost 7 bases, J lost 5 bases, and 14 bases lay in between. CDR1 and CDR2 from the germline V gene are MDHEN and SYDVKM.

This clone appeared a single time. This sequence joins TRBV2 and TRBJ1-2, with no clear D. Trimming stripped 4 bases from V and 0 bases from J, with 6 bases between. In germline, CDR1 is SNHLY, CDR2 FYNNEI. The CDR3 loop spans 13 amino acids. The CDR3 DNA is TGTGCCAGCAGTGTCGGCGCTAACTATGGCTACACCTTC. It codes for CASSVGANYGYTF.

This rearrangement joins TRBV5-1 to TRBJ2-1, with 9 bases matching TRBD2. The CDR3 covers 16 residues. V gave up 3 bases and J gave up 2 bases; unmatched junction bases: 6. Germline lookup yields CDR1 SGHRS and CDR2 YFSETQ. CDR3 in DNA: TGCGCCAGCAGCTCCATAGCGGGAGCAACCTACAATGAGCAGTTCTTC. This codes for CASSSIAGATYNEQFF.

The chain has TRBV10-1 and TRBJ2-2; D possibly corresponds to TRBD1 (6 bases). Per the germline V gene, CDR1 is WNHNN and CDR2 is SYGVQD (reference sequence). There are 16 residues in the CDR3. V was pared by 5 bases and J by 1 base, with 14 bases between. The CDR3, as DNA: TGCGCCAGCAGTCTTACAGGGACCCTGAACACCGGGGAGCTGTTTTTT. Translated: CASSLTGTLNTGELFF.

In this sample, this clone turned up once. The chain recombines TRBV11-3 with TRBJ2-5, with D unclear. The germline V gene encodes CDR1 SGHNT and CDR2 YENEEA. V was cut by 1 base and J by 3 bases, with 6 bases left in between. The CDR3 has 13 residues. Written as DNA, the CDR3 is TGTGCCAGCAGCTTAGGGCAAGAAGAGACCCAGTACTTC. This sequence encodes CASSLGQEETQYF.